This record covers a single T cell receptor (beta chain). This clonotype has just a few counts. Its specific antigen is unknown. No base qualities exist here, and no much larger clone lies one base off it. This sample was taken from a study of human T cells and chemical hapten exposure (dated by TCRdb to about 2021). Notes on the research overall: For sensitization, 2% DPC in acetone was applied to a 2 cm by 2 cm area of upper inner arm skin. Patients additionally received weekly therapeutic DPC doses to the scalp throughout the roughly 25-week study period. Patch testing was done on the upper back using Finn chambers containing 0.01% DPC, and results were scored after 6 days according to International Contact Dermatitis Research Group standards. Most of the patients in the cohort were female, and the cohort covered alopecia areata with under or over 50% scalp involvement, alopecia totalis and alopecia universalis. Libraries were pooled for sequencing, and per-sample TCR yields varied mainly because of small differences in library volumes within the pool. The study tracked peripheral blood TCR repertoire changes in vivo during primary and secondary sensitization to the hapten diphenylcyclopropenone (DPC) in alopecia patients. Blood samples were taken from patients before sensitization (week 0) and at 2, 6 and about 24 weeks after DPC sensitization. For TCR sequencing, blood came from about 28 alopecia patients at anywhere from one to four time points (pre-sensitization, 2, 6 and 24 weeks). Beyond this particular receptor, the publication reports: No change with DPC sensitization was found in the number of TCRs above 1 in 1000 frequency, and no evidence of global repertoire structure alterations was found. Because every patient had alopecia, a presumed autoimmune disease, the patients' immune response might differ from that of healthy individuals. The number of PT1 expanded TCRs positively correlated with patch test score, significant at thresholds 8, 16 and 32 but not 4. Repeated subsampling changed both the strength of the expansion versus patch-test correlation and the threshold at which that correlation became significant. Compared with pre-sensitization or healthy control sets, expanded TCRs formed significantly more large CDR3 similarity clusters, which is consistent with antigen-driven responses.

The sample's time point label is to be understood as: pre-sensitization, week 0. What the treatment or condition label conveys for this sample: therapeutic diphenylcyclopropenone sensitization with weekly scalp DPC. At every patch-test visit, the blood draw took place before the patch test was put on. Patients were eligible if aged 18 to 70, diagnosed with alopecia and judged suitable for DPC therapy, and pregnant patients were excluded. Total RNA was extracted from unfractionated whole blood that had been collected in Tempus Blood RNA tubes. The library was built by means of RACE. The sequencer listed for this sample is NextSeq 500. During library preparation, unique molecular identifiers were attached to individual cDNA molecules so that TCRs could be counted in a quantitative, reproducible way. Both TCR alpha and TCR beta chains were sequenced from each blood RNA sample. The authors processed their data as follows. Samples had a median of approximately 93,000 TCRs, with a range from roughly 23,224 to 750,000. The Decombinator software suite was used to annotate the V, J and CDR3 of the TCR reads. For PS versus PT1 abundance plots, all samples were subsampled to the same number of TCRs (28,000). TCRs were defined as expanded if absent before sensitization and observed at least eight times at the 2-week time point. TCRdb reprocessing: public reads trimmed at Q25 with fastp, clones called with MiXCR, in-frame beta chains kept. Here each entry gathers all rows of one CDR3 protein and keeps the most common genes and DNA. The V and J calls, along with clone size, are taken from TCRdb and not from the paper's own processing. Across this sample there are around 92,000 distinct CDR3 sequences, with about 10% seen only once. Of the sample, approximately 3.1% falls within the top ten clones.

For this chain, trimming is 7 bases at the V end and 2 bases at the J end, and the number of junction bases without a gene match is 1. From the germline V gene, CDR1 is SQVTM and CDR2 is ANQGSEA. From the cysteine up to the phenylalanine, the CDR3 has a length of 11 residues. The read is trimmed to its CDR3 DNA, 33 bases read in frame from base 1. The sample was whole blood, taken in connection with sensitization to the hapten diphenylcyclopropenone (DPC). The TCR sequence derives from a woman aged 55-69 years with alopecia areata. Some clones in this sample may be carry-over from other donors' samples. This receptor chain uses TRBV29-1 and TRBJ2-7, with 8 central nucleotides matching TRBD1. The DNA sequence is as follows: TGCAGCGCGGGACAGGCCTACGAGCAGTACTTC. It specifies CSAGQAYEQYF.